This TCR beta chain was captured in a study of T cell responses to AZD1222 COVID-19 vaccine. The assay was immunoSEQ multiplex PCR, and TCRdb's table has in-frame clones only and misses some. The sample lists about 150,000 clones, less than 90% seen once, with 3.1% in the top ten. Germline trimming cut 4 bases from V and 10 bases from J; bases unmatched to any gene: 11. Germline CDR1 and CDR2: SGDLS and YYNGEE. The CDR3 covers 15 residues. The chain joins TRBV9 to TRBJ1-6; 7 nucleotides line up with TRBD1. The origin of this receptor is an adult in good health. This specimen consisted of peripheral blood, obtained on day 0 of AZD1222 vaccination. DNA of the CDR3: TGTGCCAGCAGCCCGAGACAGGGAGAGGGGTCACCCCTCCACTTT. Its translation is CASSPRQGEGSPLHF.